Listed here are 32 T cell receptor beta chains from one sample, sequenced in a study of blood T cell repertoires in COVID-19 (dated by TCRdb to 2018 to 2021). Libraries were built with the immunoSEQ multiplex PCR assay. Not all clones reach the TCRdb copy of this immuneACCESS table, which keeps in-frame sequences only. Checked studies attribute under half of the gap to unresolved V genes and leave the rest unexplained. The sample table holds about 210,000 clones, of which less than 90% were seen once. The ten most abundant clones make up about 1.8% of the sample. Sequenced: peripheral blood. These receptors were taken from a man in his 70s with acute or convalescent COVID-19.

The V and J genes are TRBV27 and TRBJ2-2, with a tentative D call TRBD1 (5 bases). Trimming stripped 6 bases from V and 0 bases from J, with 20 bases between. The CDR3 has 18 residues. Germline V lookup: CDR1 MNHEY, CDR2 SMNVEV (reference sequence). CDR3 sequence (DNA): TGTGCCAGCAGATCCAGGGTGGGCGGCAACGCGAACACCGGGGAGCTGTTTTTT. This sequence encodes CASRSRVGGNANTGELFF.

The chain links TRBV6-6 to TRBJ1-5, with TRBD1 as a possible D gene (6 bases). V was shortened by 7 bases and J by 4 bases, with 20 bases between the two germline ends. Germline-derived CDR1 and CDR2 are MNHNY and SVGAGI (reference sequence). This CDR3 is built from 16 residues. The CDR3 sequence is CASTKPTQGRNQPQHF. The CDR3 DNA is TGTGCCAGCACAAAACCTACACAGGGTAGAAATCAGCCCCAGCATTTT.

The gene calls are TRBV5-4 and TRBJ2-5; 9 positions agree with TRBD2. Germline CDR1 is SGHNT and CDR2 is YYREEE (reference sequence). The V and J ends lost 4 bases and 5 bases, in that order; junction bases with no gene match: 12. CDR3 length equals 16 residues. This chain's CDR3 is CASSHLGSGRAETQYF. The CDR3 region has the DNA TGTGCCAGCAGCCATTTGGGTAGCGGGAGAGCGGAGACCCAGTACTTC.

A single count supports this clone. The rearrangement joins TRBV6-5 to TRBJ2-5, with D perhaps matching TRBD1 (7 bases). The CDR3 consists of 14 residues. Between the trimmed V and J ends, which lost 8 bases and 5 bases, there was a span of 18 bases. In germline, CDR1 is MNHEY, CDR2 SVGAGI. The CDR3 nucleotides read TGTGCCAGCCGAAGAGGACAGGCGGGGGAGACCCAGTACTTC. Its protein product is CASRRGQAGETQYF.

The chain has TRBV28 and TRBJ2-1; 13 bases agree with TRBD2. The V gene's germline CDR1 is MDHEN and CDR2 SYDVKM. V was pared by 8 bases and J by 4 bases, with 5 bases of the junction left unmatched. This CDR3 is built from 15 residues. The CDR3 DNA follows: TGTGCCAGCTTTCCGACTAGCGGGGGGTACAATGAGCAGTTCTTC. This translates into CASFPTSGGYNEQFF.

V and J are TRBV14 and TRBJ2-2; D is uncertain. V was cut by 1 base and J by 4 bases, with 4 bases left in between. The CDR3 loop spans 13 amino acids. Germline loops: CDR1 SGHDN, CDR2 FVKESK. CDR3 loop: CASSQVFTGELFF. CDR3 DNA: TGTGCCAGCAGCCAAGTCTTCACCGGGGAGCTGTTTTTT.

This sequence joins TRBV6-5 and TRBJ2-1; D remains unclear. Trimming cost V 7 bases and J 4 bases, with 5 bases left between them. CDR1 and CDR2 (germline): MNHEY, SVGAGI. The CDR3 is 11 residues long. In DNA form, the CDR3 reads TGTGCCAGCACATTTTACAATGAGCAGTTCTTC. It yields the protein CASTFYNEQFF.

V is TRBV7-2 and J is TRBJ2-5; 11 nucleotides agree with TRBD1. After removal of 5 bases from V and 9 bases from J, the junction contained 8 bases not matched to a gene. Germline V gene sequence: CDR1 SGHTA, CDR2 FQGNSA. CDR3 length equals 14 residues. CDR3 in DNA: TGTGCCAGCAGCCCAGGACAGGGGGCTGTGGCCCAGTACTTC. This translates into CASSPGQGAVAQYF. The full variable domain, in which reference TRBV7-2 and TRBJ2-5 provide the parts outside the CDR3, is GAGVSQSPSNKVTEKGKDVELRCDPISGHTALYWYRQSLGQGLEFLIYFQGNSAPDKSGLPSDRFSAERTGGSVSTLTIQRTQQEDSAVYLCASSPGQGAVAQYFGPGTRLLVL.

The rearrangement links TRBV15 to TRBJ2-1; TRBD2 might be the D (6 bases). Germline-derived CDR1 and CDR2 are LNHNV and YYDKDF (reference sequence). The CDR3 loop spans 14 amino acids. V lost 9 bases, J lost 0 bases, and 12 bases lay in between. CDR3 coding DNA: TGTGCCACTTCGGGACTTCTCTCCTACAATGAGCAGTTCTTC. It codes for CATSGLLSYNEQFF.

The rearrangement uses TRBV29-1 and TRBJ1-4; TRBD1 might be the D (6 bases). The germline gives CDR1 SQVTM, CDR2 ANQGSEA. The CDR3 length is 13 residues. Deletions cut 7 bases from V and 5 bases from J, with 14 bases between. CDR3 DNA: TGCAGCGCCTCAGGGGACCCGAATGAAAAACTGTTTTTT. Translation: CSASGDPNEKLFF.

Turning to this clone: The same CDR3 also results from other DNA sequences found in this sample. The V and J genes are TRBV5-1 and TRBJ1-4; 8 nucleotides align to TRBD1. Germline V gives CDR1 SGHRS, CDR2 YFSETQ. With 4 bases clipped from V and 7 bases from J, the junction kept 6 bases outside the gene matches. The CDR3 is made up of 14 amino acids. The CDR3: CASSLGQGFEKLFF. CDR3 nucleotide sequence: TGCGCCAGCAGCCTAGGACAGGGTTTTGAAAAACTGTTTTTT.

This chain joins TRBV6-2 or TRBV6-3 and TRBJ2-7, with 9 bases identical to TRBD1. The junction had 11 bases not matched to a gene; V was cut back by 5 bases and J by 6 bases. Per the germline V gene, CDR1 is MNHEY and CDR2 is SVGEGT. The CDR3 consists of 15 residues. The CDR3 bases are TGTGCCAGCAGTCAAACCGGGACAGGGAGTCGCGAGCAGTACTTC. Translating it yields CASSQTGTGSREQYF.

The V and J genes are TRBV5-1 and TRBJ2-1, with 16 bases identical to TRBD2. Looked up from germline, CDR1 is SGHRS and CDR2 is YFSETQ. Losses at the gene ends were 3 bases for V and 6 bases for J; bases not matched to a gene: 18. This CDR3 is built from 21 residues. CDR3 DNA sequence: TGCGCCAGCAGCTCGGGACTAGCGGGAGGGCCATTCATTTATATACGCAATGAGCAGTTCTTC. This gives the protein CASSSGLAGGPFIYIRNEQFF. The variable domain in full, with the rest retrieved from reference TRBV5-1 and TRBJ2-1, is KAGVTQTPRYLIKTRGQQVTLSCSPISGHRSVSWYQQTPGQGLQFLFEYFSETQRNKGNFPGRFSGRQFSNSRSEMNVSTLELGDSALYLCASSSGLAGGPFIYIRNEQFFGPGTRLTVL.

The chain employs TRBV6-5 and TRBJ1-3; weak D call: TRBD1 (5 bases). The CDR3 extends over 15 amino acids. The germline V gene encodes CDR1 MNHEY and CDR2 SVGAGI. V dropped 0 bases and J dropped 3 bases, with 9 bases sitting between them. CDR3 in amino acids: CASSYSGQGGNTIYF. CDR3 coding DNA: TGTGCCAGCAGTTACTCGGGTCAGGGTGGAAACACCATATATTTT.

About this clone: This CDR3 is also generated by other DNA sequences in the sample. V and J are TRBV7-2 and TRBJ1-1, with a possible D match to TRBD1 (6 bases). The V end was cut by 0 bases, the J end by 1 base, with 6 bases between. The CDR3 is made up of 14 amino acids. Germline V CDR1 and CDR2: SGHTA, FQGNSA. CDR3 protein: CASSLAGGNTEAFF. The CDR3 coding sequence is TGTGCCAGCAGCTTAGCAGGGGGGAACACTGAAGCTTTCTTT. The complete variable domain, with remaining parts taken from reference TRBV7-2 and TRBJ1-1, reads GAGVSQSPSNKVTEKGKDVELRCDPISGHTALYWYRQSLGQGLEFLIYFQGNSAPDKSGLPSDRFSAERTGGSVSTLTIQRTQQEDSAVYLCASSLAGGNTEAFFGQGTRLTVV.

The gene calls are TRBV3-1 (or the pseudogene TRBV3-2) and TRBJ2-7, with a weak D call TRBD2 (6 bases). Germline CDR1 reads LGHDT; CDR2 reads YNNKEL (reference sequence). The CDR3 is made up of 13 amino acids. The V gene lost 4 bases and the J gene lost 7 bases, with 14 bases spanning the gap. CDR3 in amino acids: CASSPPGRLEQYF. As DNA, the CDR3 is TGTGCCAGCAGCCCTCCGGGGAGGCTGGAGCAGTACTTC.

The chain recombines TRBV11-2 with TRBJ2-1; 8 bases line up with TRBD2. The V segment lost 0 bases and the J segment 10 bases; nucleotides outside the gene matches: 5. Germline V CDR1 and CDR2: SGHAT, FQNNGV. This CDR3 spans 14 amino acids. The CDR3 DNA sequence: TGTGCCAGCAGCTTAGATCGTTTAGCGGGGGAGCAGTTCTTC. Amino acids: CASSLDRLAGEQFF.

The rearrangement joins TRBV6-5 to TRBJ1-6; 7 positions match TRBD1. The CDR3 runs to 16 residues. J lost 8 bases, V lost 0 bases, and 7 bases had no gene match. The germline CDR1 and CDR2 sequences are MNHEY and SVGAGI. The CDR3 is CASSYSGTVFDSPLHF. CDR3 DNA: TGTGCCAGCAGTTACTCTGGGACAGTTTTTGATTCACCCCTCCACTTT.

The rearrangement uses TRBV19 and TRBJ1-2; no definite D call. CDR3 length: 12 amino acids. Germline V gene lookup returns CDR1 LNHDA and CDR2 SQIVND (reference sequence). Deletions cut 8 bases from V and 1 base from J, with 8 bases between. CDR3 amino acids: CASYRLNYGYTF. DNA for the CDR3: TGTGCCAGTTACCGACTTAACTATGGCTACACCTTC.

The chain recombines TRBV18 with TRBJ1-4; 11 nucleotides agree with TRBD1. Germline CDR1 KGHSH, CDR2 LQKENI. The CDR3 covers 15 residues. J lost 7 bases, V lost 6 bases, and 7 bases had no gene match. In DNA, the CDR3 is TGTGCCAGCTCCCAAACCGGGACAGGGGGTGAAAAACTGTTTTTT. This gives the protein CASSQTGTGGEKLFF.

This clone is judged medium-sized. The rearrangement joins TRBV27 to TRBJ2-7, with D perhaps matching TRBD2 (6 bases). Germline loops: CDR1 MNHEY, CDR2 SMNVEV (reference sequence). The ends were cut back, 6 bases at V and 4 bases at J, with 22 bases in the middle. The CDR3 extends over 16 amino acids. The CDR3 region has the DNA TGTGCCAGCAGCACGAATGCGGAGGGTGATACTTACGAGCAGTACTTC. This encodes CASSTNAEGDTYEQYF.

This clone was picked up one time. The rearrangement links TRBV27 to TRBJ2-3, with a tentative D call TRBD2 (6 bases). Trimming stripped 5 bases from V and 2 bases from J, with 11 bases between. The CDR3 has 14 residues. Germline CDR1 reads MNHEY; CDR2 reads SMNVEV (reference sequence). CDR3 bases: TGTGCCAGCAGTCGGACGGGGGTCACAGATACGCAGTATTTT. It codes for CASSRTGVTDTQYF.

The chain uses TRBV2 and TRBJ1-5; D is unclear. The germline V gene has CDR1 SNHLY and CDR2 FYNNEI. V shed 3 bases and J shed 0 bases, with 9 bases lying between them. This CDR3 is built from 15 residues. The CDR3 here is CASSEADLSNQPQHF. The CDR3, as DNA: TGTGCCAGCAGTGAGGCGGATCTTAGCAATCAGCCCCAGCATTTT.

V is TRBV28 and J is TRBJ1-1, with 7 bases that match TRBD1. The junction had 3 bases not matched to a gene; V was cut back by 3 bases and J by 8 bases. The CDR3 contains 12 residues. Germline V gene lookup returns CDR1 MDHEN and CDR2 SYDVKM. The CDR3: CASSFQGVEAFF. For the CDR3, the DNA is TGTGCCAGCAGTTTCCAGGGGGTAGAAGCTTTCTTT. Complete variable domain (other parts from reference TRBV28 and TRBJ1-1): DVKVTQSSRYLVKRTGEKVFLECVQDMDHENMFWYRQDPGLGLRLIYFSYDVKMKEKGDIPEGYSVSREKKERFSLILESASTNQTSMYLCASSFQGVEAFFGQGTRLTVV.

CDR3 DNA: TGTGCCAGCAGCTTGGGGGGAACAGCGGAGTATGGCTACACCTTC. Its translation is CASSLGGTAEYGYTF. The chain joins TRBV5-4 to TRBJ1-2; D not resolved. CDR1 and CDR2 from the germline V gene are SGHNT and YYREEE (reference sequence). Trimming stripped 0 bases from V and 5 bases from J, with 14 bases between. This CDR3 is 15 amino acids long.

V usage is TRBV18 and J usage is TRBJ1-1; 7 bases map to TRBD1. There are 13 residues in the CDR3. V gave up 2 bases and J gave up 11 bases; unmatched junction bases: 8. CDR1 is KGHSH and CDR2 is LQKENI in the germline V gene. CDR3 in amino acids: CASSPTSQGGAFF. CDR3 nucleotide sequence: TGTGCCAGCTCACCAACCTCCCAGGGGGGTGCTTTCTTT.

The chain joins TRBV2 to TRBJ2-7, with 9 nucleotides matching TRBD1. This CDR3 has 12 amino acids. The V segment lost 6 bases and the J segment 5 bases; nucleotides outside the gene matches: 2. CDR1 is SNHLY and CDR2 is FYNNEI in the germline V gene. The CDR3 nucleotides are TGTGCCAGCAGGGGACAGGGTAACGAGCAGTACTTC. Translation: CASRGQGNEQYF.

The chain employs TRBV7-3 and TRBJ2-1; possible D gene TRBD1, 5 bases. The CDR3 has 12 amino acids. The germline V gene encodes CDR1 SGHTA and CDR2 FQGTGA. Trimming took 3 bases from V and 10 from J, leaving 10 bases between them. The CDR3 is CASSLPPGEQFF. The CDR3 nucleotides read TGTGCCAGCAGCTTGCCCCCAGGGGAGCAGTTCTTC. The complete variable domain, with remaining parts taken from reference TRBV7-3 and TRBJ2-1, reads GAGVSQTPSNKVTEKGKYVELRCDPISGHTALYWYRQSLGQGPEFLIYFQGTGAADDSGLPNDRFFAVRPEGSVSTLKIQRTERGDSAVYLCASSLPPGEQFFGPGTRLTVL.

In this sample, this clone turned up a few times. V gene TRBV3-1 (or the pseudogene TRBV3-2) combines with J gene TRBJ1-1; unclear D gene. Trimming removed 5 bases from V and 10 bases from J, with 8 bases in between. Germline lookup yields CDR1 LGHDT and CDR2 YNNKEL (reference sequence). CDR3 length: 10 residues. As DNA, the CDR3 is TGTGCCAGCAGCGGACTTCGAGCTTTCTTT. Its protein product is CASSGLRAFF.

This rearrangement joins TRBV12-3 or TRBV12-4 to TRBJ2-1; 8 bases fit TRBD2. The CDR3 spans 11 residues. The ends lost 6 bases at V and 9 bases at J; junction bases unmatched: 1. Here the CDR3 DNA reads TGTGCCAGCAGCCTAGCGGGTGAGCAGTTCTTC. This translates into CASSLAGEQFF.

A single count supports this clone. The chain couples TRBV28 to TRBJ2-7, with TRBD1 matching 11 bases. This CDR3 is built from 15 residues. Germline assignment: CDR1 MDHEN and CDR2 SYDVKM. The trim removed 4 bases at V and 6 bases at J, leaving 8 bases unmatched. CDR3 residues: CASSSGQGEKGEQYF. The CDR3, as DNA: TGTGCCAGCAGTTCGGGACAGGGGGAAAAAGGCGAGCAGTACTTC. Full variable domain (rest looked up from reference TRBV28 and TRBJ2-7): DVKVTQSSRYLVKRTGEKVFLECVQDMDHENMFWYRQDPGLGLRLIYFSYDVKMKEKGDIPEGYSVSREKKERFSLILESASTNQTSMYLCASSSGQGEKGEQYFGPGTRLTVT.

J is TRBJ2-7 and V is TRBV13, with 9 bases that match TRBD2. This CDR3 contains 15 residues. In germline, CDR1 is PRHDT, CDR2 FYEKMQ (reference sequence). Unmatched junction bases numbered 9, after V lost 3 bases and J lost 6 bases. CDR3 bases: TGTGCCAGCAGCTTGGGTCGCGGGAGGGCCCGCGAGCAGTACTTC. This gives the protein CASSLGRGRAREQYF.